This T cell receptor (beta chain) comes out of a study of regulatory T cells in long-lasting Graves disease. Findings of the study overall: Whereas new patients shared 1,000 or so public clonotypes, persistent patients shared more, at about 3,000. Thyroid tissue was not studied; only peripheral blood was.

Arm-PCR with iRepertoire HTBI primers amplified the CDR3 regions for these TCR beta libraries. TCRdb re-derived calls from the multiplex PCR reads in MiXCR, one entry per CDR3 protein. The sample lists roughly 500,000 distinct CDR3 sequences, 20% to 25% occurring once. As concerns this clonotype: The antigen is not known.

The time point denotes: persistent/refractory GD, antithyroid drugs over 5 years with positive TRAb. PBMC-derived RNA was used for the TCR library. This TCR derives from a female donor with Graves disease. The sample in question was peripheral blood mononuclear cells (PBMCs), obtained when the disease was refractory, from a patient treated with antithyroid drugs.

The CDR3 bases are TGTGCCATCAGTGAGTCCCCCTATGGCTACACCTTC. Translation: CAISESPYGYTF. The V and J genes are TRBV10-3 and TRBJ1-2; D is unresolved. V lost 0 bases to trimming and J lost 4 bases, with 3 bases between them. The CDR3 length is 12 residues. Germline V gene data show CDR1 as ENHRY and CDR2 as SYGVKD.